This is a list of T cell receptor beta chains from one sample in a study of blood T cell repertoires in COVID-19. Repertoires were generated with immunoSEQ multiplex PCR, while TCRdb's copy carries only in-frame clones and drops some. This repertoire shows a few hundred thousand clones, 80% to 90% found once; its top ten account for 8.5% to 12%. The sample taken for sequencing was PBMCs or T cells enriched from blood (not recorded which). Receptors originate from a woman aged 18-29 years who had recovered from COVID-19. CDR3s include the opening cysteine and the closing phenylalanine or tryptophan. Fields, in order: CDR3 DNA, CDR3 protein, J gene, D gene, clone size, V gene. The D gene is left open where the match is weak. Some rows mark clone size as missing; the rest say once, few, many or name a class of expanded clone.

CDR3nt: TGTGCCAGCAGCTCCGGACTACGAGAGACCCAGTACTTC
CDR3aa: CASSSGLRETQYF
j_gene: TRBJ2-5
d_gene: .
abundance: .
v_gene: TRBV7-3

CDR3nt: TGTGCCAGCAGCCTCGCGGTGGACACTGGGAGGACCATATATTTT
CDR3aa: CASSLAVDTGRTIYF
j_gene: TRBJ1-3
d_gene: .
abundance: .
v_gene: TRBV6-5

CDR3nt: TGCGCCAGCAGTGATGACGGGAGGGCCGACGAGCAGTACTTC
CDR3aa: CASSDDGRADEQYF
j_gene: TRBJ2-7
d_gene: TRBD2
abundance: .
v_gene: TRBV10-1

CDR3nt: TGTGCCATCACCTTGGGGCAGGGGGCGAACTATGGCTACACCTTC
CDR3aa: CAITLGQGANYGYTF
j_gene: TRBJ1-2
d_gene: TRBD1
abundance: .
v_gene: TRBV10-3

CDR3nt: TGTGCCAGCACCGTGGCCGGGACAGGGGTCTCCTACGAGCAGTACTTC
CDR3aa: CASTVAGTGVSYEQYF
j_gene: TRBJ2-7
d_gene: TRBD1
abundance: .
v_gene: TRBV28

CDR3nt: TGTGCCAGCAGCCAAGGGGACAGGGGAGCTAATGAAAAACTGTTTTTT
CDR3aa: CASSQGDRGANEKLFF
j_gene: TRBJ1-4
d_gene: TRBD1
abundance: .
v_gene: TRBV3-1/TRBV3-2

CDR3nt: TGTGCCAGCAGCCCCCCCGGGGGCGAGCAGTACTTC
CDR3aa: CASSPPGGEQYF
j_gene: TRBJ2-7
d_gene: .
abundance: few
v_gene: TRBV5-4

CDR3nt: TGCGCTAAGGGCCACAGGGCCTCCTACGAGCAGTACTTC
CDR3aa: CAKGHRASYEQYF
j_gene: TRBJ2-7
d_gene: .
abundance: .
v_gene: TRBV10-1

CDR3nt: TGTGCCAGCAGTTTATCAGGGGGCTTTAACTATGGCTACACCTTC
CDR3aa: CASSLSGGFNYGYTF
j_gene: TRBJ1-2
d_gene: TRBD1
abundance: few
v_gene: TRBV28

CDR3nt: TGTGCCACCAGCAGAGACAGGGGATACCAAGAGACCCAGTACTTC
CDR3aa: CATSRDRGYQETQYF
j_gene: TRBJ2-5
d_gene: .
abundance: .
v_gene: TRBV15

CDR3nt: TGTGCCAGCTCACCACCCGGGACAGGATTGGGCACTGAAGCTTTCTTT
CDR3aa: CASSPPGTGLGTEAFF
j_gene: TRBJ1-1
d_gene: TRBD1
abundance: .
v_gene: TRBV18

CDR3nt: TGTGCCAGCAGCTTAGGAGACAGGGAGGACACCATATATTTT
CDR3aa: CASSLGDREDTIYF
j_gene: TRBJ1-3
d_gene: TRBD1
abundance: .
v_gene: TRBV7-9

CDR3nt: TGTGCCAGCAGTTTATTAATCGGTGGCTACACCTTC
CDR3aa: CASSLLIGGYTF
j_gene: TRBJ1-2
d_gene: .
abundance: .
v_gene: TRBV28

CDR3nt: TGCGCCAGCAGCCAAGCAGTCCCCATTGGGGCAGGGACGAACACCGGGGAGCTGTTTTTT
CDR3aa: CASSQAVPIGAGTNTGELFF
j_gene: TRBJ2-2
d_gene: .
abundance: once
v_gene: TRBV4-1

CDR3nt: TGCAGCGTTAACGTCGCTGGCAAACTGTTTTTT
CDR3aa: CSVNVAGKLFF
j_gene: TRBJ1-4
d_gene: .
abundance: .
v_gene: TRBV29-1

CDR3nt: TGCGCCAGCAGTGATGGGTGGGAGGCCTCCTACGAGCAGTACTTC
CDR3aa: CASSDGWEASYEQYF
j_gene: TRBJ2-7
d_gene: .
abundance: .
v_gene: TRBV10-2